Here is one TCR beta chain with its context. What it recognizes is unknown. This CDR3 contains 16 residues. CDR1 is SGHVS and CDR2 is FQNEAQ in the germline V gene. The V gene lost 2 bases and the J gene lost 2 bases, with 13 bases spanning the gap. These data belong to a study of cytotoxic CD8 clonotypes in ibrutinib-treated CLL. Study-wide background: The patients, some 12 relapsed/refractory and roughly 15 treatment-naive, included about 18 who were IGHV unmutated. Results showed some 24 partial and 2 complete responses; following median approximately 68 months, approximately 14 remained remitted, roughly 12 advanced.

Study-level findings and limits: Clonality increased with ibrutinib response but returned toward baseline at progression. Shared public clonotypes were rare, and on treatment they either got smaller or stayed the same.

TCRdb's table, derived via immunoSEQ multiplex PCR, lists solely in-frame clones and lacks some. The data hold around 200,000 clones, with 79% observed a single time. This clonotype was sampled from a human donor with chronic lymphocytic leukemia. The V and J genes are TRBV7-8 and TRBJ1-3; tentatively, D is TRBD1 (5 bases). The specimen comprised PBMCs, sampled after 12 months of ibrutinib treatment. The CDR3 loop reads CASSLWDSTAGNTIYF. The CDR3 bases are TGTGCCAGCAGCTTATGGGACTCGACCGCTGGAAACACCATATATTTT.